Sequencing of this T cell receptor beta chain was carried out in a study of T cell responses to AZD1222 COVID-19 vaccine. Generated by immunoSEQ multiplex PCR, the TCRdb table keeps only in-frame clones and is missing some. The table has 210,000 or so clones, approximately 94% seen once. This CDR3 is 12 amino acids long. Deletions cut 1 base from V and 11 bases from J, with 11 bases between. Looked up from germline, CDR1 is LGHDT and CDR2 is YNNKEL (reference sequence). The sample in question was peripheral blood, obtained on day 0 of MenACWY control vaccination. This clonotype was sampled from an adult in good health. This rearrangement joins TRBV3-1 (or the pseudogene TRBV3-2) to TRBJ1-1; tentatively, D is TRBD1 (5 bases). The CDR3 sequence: CASSQVDRGAFF. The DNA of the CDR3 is TGTGCCAGCAGCCAAGTAGACCGGGGCGCTTTCTTT.